These 13 T cell receptor beta chains were sequenced from one sample in a study of cytomegalovirus exposure and HLA in healthy donors. This PCR relied on a set of 60 Vbeta primers and 13 Jbeta primers. Profiled with immunoSEQ multiplex PCR; TCRdb holds only in-frame clones, not every one. The repertoire includes some 120,000 clones, 80% of them detected once, and 2.5% to 3% sits in the top ten. Sequencing was done on a sample of PBMCs. The receptors shown here come from a young man in good health and CMV-seronegative.

This clone was picked up one time. V usage is TRBV13 and J usage is TRBJ2-3; tentative D call: TRBD2 (5 bases). Germline CDR1 reads PRHDT; CDR2 reads FYEKMQ (reference sequence). The CDR3 length is 15 residues. Trimming shortened V by 5 bases and J by 2 bases, and 14 bases separated the two germline ends. In DNA, the CDR3 is TGTGCCAGCAGCCCCAAGAGCGGTGCCACAGATACGCAGTATTTT. Translated: CASSPKSGATDTQYF.

This chain uses TRBV11-3 with TRBJ2-7; 12 nucleotides align to TRBD1. The germline V gene has CDR1 SGHNT and CDR2 YENEEA. Trimming cost V 4 bases and J 4 bases; bases outside gene matches: 2. This CDR3 has 14 residues. The CDR3 loop is CASSSGQGAYEQYF. The CDR3 coding sequence is TGTGCCAGCAGCTCGGGACAGGGGGCGTACGAGCAGTACTTC.

The chain couples TRBV4-3 to TRBJ2-3; 8 bases align to TRBD1. V was pared by 4 bases and J by 1 base, with 4 bases of the junction left unmatched. Germline-derived CDR1 and CDR2 are LGHNA and YSLEER. CDR3 length: 15 residues. The CDR3 coding sequence is TGCGCCAGCAGCCCGGGGACAGGAGGCACAGATACGCAGTATTTT. As protein: CASSPGTGGTDTQYF.

The chain is built from TRBV29-1 and TRBJ2-1, with TRBD2 matching 8 bases. This CDR3 contains 14 residues. Germline CDR1 is SQVTM and CDR2 is ANQGSEA. The V and J ends lost 5 bases and 9 bases, in that order; junction bases with no gene match: 12. The CDR3 here is CSVKPGTSISEQFF. The CDR3 DNA is TGCAGCGTTAAACCCGGGACTAGTATCAGTGAGCAGTTCTTC.

The chain uses TRBV11-2 and TRBJ1-2, with D tentatively TRBD1 (5 bases). The CDR3 spans 16 residues. Germline CDR1 and CDR2: SGHAT and FQNNGV. V lost 3 bases and J 7 bases, leaving 21 bases between the germline ends. The CDR3 sequence is CASSLEGGATTSGYTF. DNA for the CDR3: TGTGCCAGCAGCTTGGAGGGAGGGGCGACGACTAGTGGCTACACCTTC.

The chain joins TRBV28 to TRBJ2-2; a weak D match, TRBD2 (7 bases). Germline V gene lookup returns CDR1 MDHEN and CDR2 SYDVKM. V was pared by 4 bases and J by 3 bases, with 15 bases between. The CDR3 extends over 16 amino acids. CDR3 region: CASSSRSGTYTGELFF. CDR3 DNA: TGTGCCAGCAGTTCGCGCAGCGGGACATACACCGGGGAGCTGTTTTTT.

This clone was seen only once. V and J are TRBV2 and TRBJ2-7; 10 nucleotides line up with TRBD2. The CDR3 consists of 15 residues. In germline, CDR1 is SNHLY, CDR2 FYNNEI. V shed 0 bases, J shed 7 bases, and the junction held 6 bases outside the gene matches. The CDR3 spells CASSEAALAGSEQYF. In nucleotides, the CDR3 is TGTGCCAGCAGTGAAGCAGCACTAGCGGGATCGGAGCAGTACTTC.

The J gene is TRBJ2-7, the V gene TRBV30; D unclear. Germline V CDR1 and CDR2: GTSNPN, SVGIG (reference sequence). V gave up 2 bases and J gave up 2 bases, with 7 bases separating them. This CDR3 comprises 12 residues. CDR3 DNA: TGTGCCTGGAGTACCGCGACCTACGAGCAGTACTTC. It is translated as CAWSTATYEQYF.

Here the CDR3 DNA reads TGCAGCGCTAAAGCCGGGGTTGGGAGCTCCTACGAGCAGTACTTC. Amino acid sequence: CSAKAGVGSSYEQYF. This rearrangement joins TRBV29-1 to TRBJ2-7; a possible D gene is TRBD2 (5 bases). Germline-derived CDR1 and CDR2 are SQVTM and ANQGSEA. The CDR3 extends over 15 amino acids. V was pared by 7 bases and J by 0 bases, with 19 bases between.

V usage is TRBV6-5 and J usage is TRBJ2-7, with TRBD1 as a possible D gene (6 bases). The CDR3 contains 15 residues. Germline V gives CDR1 MNHEY, CDR2 SVGAGI. V was trimmed by 0 bases and J by 4 bases, leaving 13 bases between them. CDR3 in amino acids: CASSYSARGPYEQYF. CDR3 nucleotide sequence: TGTGCCAGCAGTTACTCGGCCAGGGGCCCTTACGAGCAGTACTTC.

Details on this clone: Within the sample, other DNA sequences also encode this same CDR3. The rearrangement joins TRBV7-9 to TRBJ1-2; 7 positions agree with TRBD1. This CDR3 spans 16 amino acids. V trimming: 3 bases; J trimming: 1 base; junction bases outside the gene matches: 8. Germline CDR1 and CDR2: SEHNR and FQNEAQ (reference sequence). The CDR3 reads CASSFLPGQVNYGYTF. The CDR3 DNA reads TGTGCCAGCAGCTTTCTCCCTGGACAGGTTAACTATGGCTACACCTTC.

The chain couples TRBV4-1 to TRBJ1-2, with 9 bases matching TRBD1. CDR1 and CDR2 (germline): MGHRA, YSYEKL. Unmatched junction bases numbered 12, after V lost 4 bases and J lost 6 bases. This CDR3 region has 16 residues. The CDR3 protein is CASSPTTRGTGHGYTF. CDR3 DNA: TGCGCCAGCAGCCCGACGACAAGAGGGACAGGGCATGGCTACACCTTC.

The chain joins TRBV5-1 to TRBJ2-5; possible D gene TRBD2, 6 bases. This CDR3 has 17 residues. Germline values: CDR1 SGHRS, CDR2 YFSETQ. The ends were cut back, 2 bases at V and 0 bases at J, with 17 bases in the middle. The CDR3 loop is CASSLARGSLYQETQYF. The CDR3 bases are TGCGCCAGCAGCTTAGCGCGGGGAAGCCTGTACCAAGAGACCCAGTACTTC.